What follows is one T cell receptor beta chain and its context. Its antigen is unknown. The sample comes from a study of Tregs in tolerant kidney transplant recipients. Method: immunoSEQ multiplex PCR; TCRdb's copy keeps in-frame clones and lacks some. The sample lists over 70,000 clones; 90% to 95% were seen once. Mixed chimerism was transient after nonmyeloablative marrow transplants from related graft donors. The CDR3 contains 14 residues. The V gene lost 1 base and the J gene lost 0 bases, with 7 bases spanning the gap. Germline CDR1 and CDR2: SQVTM and ANQGSEA. The study's findings and limits: Validation in larger populations is needed because few patients were studied.

This receptor was taken from a human patient who received a combined kidney and bone marrow transplant. Part of the T cells may come from the graft donor. The material sequenced was CD4+ T cells from blood (PBMCs), taken 24 months after the transplant. The chain combines TRBV29-1 with TRBJ2-1, with D tentatively TRBD2 (5 bases). Written as DNA, the CDR3 is TGCAGCGTTGAAGGTGGGAGCTCCTACAATGAGCAGTTCTTC. Protein product: CSVEGGSSYNEQFF.